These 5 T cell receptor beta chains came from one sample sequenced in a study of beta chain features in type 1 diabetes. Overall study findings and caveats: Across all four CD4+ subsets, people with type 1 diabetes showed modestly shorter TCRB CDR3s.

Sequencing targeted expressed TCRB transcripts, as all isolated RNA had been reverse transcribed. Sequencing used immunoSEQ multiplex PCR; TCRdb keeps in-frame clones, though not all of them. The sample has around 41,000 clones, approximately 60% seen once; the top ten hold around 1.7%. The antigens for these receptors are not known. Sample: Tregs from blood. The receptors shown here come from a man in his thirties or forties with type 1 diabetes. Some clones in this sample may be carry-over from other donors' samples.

CDR3 residues: CASSLVAGGVLYEQYF. The CDR3 DNA sequence: TGTGCCAGCAGCTTAGTGGCTGGCGGGGTCCTCTACGAGCAGTACTTC. This sequence joins TRBV7-2 and TRBJ2-7; maybe TRBD2 (6 bases). CDR1 is SGHTA and CDR2 is FQGNSA in the germline V gene. CDR3 length equals 16 residues. Trimming cost V 1 base and J 3 bases, with 16 bases left between them.

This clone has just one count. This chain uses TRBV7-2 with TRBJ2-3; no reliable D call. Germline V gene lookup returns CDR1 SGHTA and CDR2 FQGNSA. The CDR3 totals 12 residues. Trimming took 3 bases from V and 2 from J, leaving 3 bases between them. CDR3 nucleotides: TGTGCCAGCAGCTTCTACACAGATACGCAGTATTTT. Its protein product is CASSFYTDTQYF. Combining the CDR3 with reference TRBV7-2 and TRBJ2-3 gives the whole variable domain GAGVSQSPSNKVTEKGKDVELRCDPISGHTALYWYRQSLGQGLEFLIYFQGNSAPDKSGLPSDRFSAERTGGSVSTLTIQRTQQEDSAVYLCASSFYTDTQYFGPGTRLTVL.

The CDR3: CATAASGGAHTQYF. In nucleotides, the CDR3 is TGTGCCACCGCGGCTAGCGGGGGGGCTCATACGCAGTATTTT. The rearrangement joins TRBV14 to TRBJ2-3; TRBD2 aligns across 12 bases. V shed 10 bases, J shed 7 bases, and the junction held 9 bases outside the gene matches. The CDR3 has 14 amino acids. Looked up from germline, CDR1 is SGHDN and CDR2 is FVKESK.

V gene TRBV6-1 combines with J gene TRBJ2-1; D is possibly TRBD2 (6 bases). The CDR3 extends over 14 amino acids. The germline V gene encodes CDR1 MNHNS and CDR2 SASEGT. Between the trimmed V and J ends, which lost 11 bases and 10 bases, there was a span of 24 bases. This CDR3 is CAGKETSGFGEQFF. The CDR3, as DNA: TGTGCCGGCAAGGAGACTAGTGGGTTTGGGGAGCAGTTCTTC.

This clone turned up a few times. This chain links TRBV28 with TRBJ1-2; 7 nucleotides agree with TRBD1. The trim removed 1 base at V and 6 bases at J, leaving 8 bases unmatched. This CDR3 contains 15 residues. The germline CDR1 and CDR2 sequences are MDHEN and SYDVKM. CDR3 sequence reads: CASSLSLGQWDGYTF. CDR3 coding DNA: TGTGCCAGCAGTTTATCCCTGGGACAGTGGGATGGCTACACCTTC.